This entry lists 20 T cell receptor beta chains sequenced from one sample in a study of blood T cell repertoires in COVID-19. Using immunoSEQ multiplex PCR, the repertoire was profiled, and TCRdb retains in-frame clones only, with some absent. The sample shows about 240,000 clones, around 84% of them seen only once. Material for sequencing was peripheral blood. These TCRs come from a woman in her 70s with active or convalescent COVID-19.

This clone showed up just a few times. The CDR3 nucleotides are TGTGCCAGCAGCCCACCCGGACAGCTCTATGGCTACACCTTC. Residues: CASSPPGQLYGYTF. The rearrangement links TRBV3-1 (or the pseudogene TRBV3-2) to TRBJ1-2, with a weak D call TRBD1 (6 bases). Germline CDR1 reads LGHDT; CDR2 reads YNNKEL (reference sequence). Trimming took off 4 bases at V and 4 bases at J, with 13 bases between the two ends. The CDR3 length is 14 residues.

This clone appeared a few times. V gene TRBV7-9 combines with J gene TRBJ1-1; D not certain. CDR3 length: 13 residues. CDR1 and CDR2 (germline): SEHNR, FQNEAQ (reference sequence). V dropped 3 bases and J dropped 3 bases, with 8 bases sitting between them. The CDR3: CASSFLPDTEAFF. In DNA, the CDR3 is TGTGCCAGCAGCTTCCTCCCGGACACTGAAGCTTTCTTT. The complete variable domain, with remaining parts taken from reference TRBV7-9 and TRBJ1-1, reads DTGVSQNPRHKITKRGQNVTFRCDPISEHNRLYWYRQTLGQGPEFLTYFQNEAQLEKSRLLSDRFSAERPKGSFSTLEIQRTEQGDSAMYLCASSFLPDTEAFFGQGTRLTVV.

This chain uses TRBV5-1 with TRBJ2-2; TRBD1 matches 11 bases. Germline V gene lookup returns CDR1 SGHRS and CDR2 YFSETQ. CDR3 length: 14 residues. With 9 bases clipped from V and 4 bases from J, the junction kept 5 bases outside the gene matches. The CDR3 is CATRTGGSTGELFF. As DNA, the CDR3 is TGCGCCACCAGGACAGGGGGCAGCACCGGGGAGCTGTTTTTT.

J is TRBJ2-2 and V is TRBV2; possibly TRBD2 for D (5 bases). The V end was cut by 7 bases, the J end by 1 base, with 10 bases between. Germline loops: CDR1 SNHLY, CDR2 FYNNEI. This CDR3 comprises 14 residues. This CDR3 reads CASKGSLNTGELFF. DNA for the CDR3: TGTGCCAGCAAAGGGAGCCTGAACACCGGGGAGCTGTTTTTT.

The genes are TRBV6-1 and TRBJ2-7; tentatively, D is TRBD2 (7 bases). CDR1 MNHNS and CDR2 SASEGT come from the germline V gene. This CDR3 is 16 amino acids long. V lost 4 bases and J lost 3, with 19 bases in between. In DNA, the CDR3 is TGTGCCAGCAGTGGGACTAAAGGGGGAGGGTTCTACGAGCAGTACTTC. It specifies CASSGTKGGGFYEQYF.

The genes are TRBV7-2 and TRBJ1-4; TRBD1 agrees at 9 bases. Trimming at V came to 5 bases and at J to 10 bases, leaving 11 bases not matched to a gene. Germline V lookup: CDR1 SGHTA, CDR2 FQGNSA. The CDR3 runs to 15 residues. As DNA, the CDR3 is TGTGCCAGCAGCCCTACCGGGACAGGGAGCGGAAAACTGTTTTTT. Amino acid sequence: CASSPTGTGSGKLFF.

The gene calls are TRBV5-1 and TRBJ2-7; 7 positions match TRBD2. V lost 2 bases and J lost 3; bases outside the gene matches: 8. CDR3 length: 15 amino acids. Germline values: CDR1 SGHRS, CDR2 YFSETQ. The CDR3 here is CASSLGRDRIYEQYF. The CDR3 DNA is TGCGCCAGCAGCTTAGGGAGGGATAGGATCTACGAGCAGTACTTC.

The CDR3 is CASSEGGPSGDTQYF. CDR3 coding DNA: TGCGCCAGCAGTGAGGGGGGCCCTTCGGGAGATACGCAGTATTTT. The rearrangement uses TRBV10-1 and TRBJ2-3; the D gene is possibly TRBD1 (6 bases). Germline CDR1 and CDR2: WNHNN and SYGVQD (reference sequence). Trimming stripped 2 bases from V and 5 bases from J, with 14 bases between. The CDR3 spans 15 residues.

The chain links TRBV11-3 to TRBJ2-1, with TRBD2 matching over 8 bases. The CDR3 covers 15 residues. The germline V gene has CDR1 SGHNT and CDR2 YENEEA. Losses at the gene ends were 1 base for V and 6 bases for J; bases not matched to a gene: 5. The CDR3 here is CASSLAGGLSNEQFF. CDR3 nucleotide sequence: TGTGCCAGCAGCTTAGCGGGGGGGCTAAGCAATGAGCAGTTCTTC.

V and J are TRBV11-2 and TRBJ1-6; 8 bases match TRBD1. The trim removed 0 bases at V and 9 bases at J, leaving 4 bases unmatched. The CDR3 runs 15 residues. The germline V gene encodes CDR1 SGHAT and CDR2 FQNNGV. The CDR3 nucleotides read TGTGCCAGCAGCTTAGAAAGGACAGGGACTTCACCCCTCCACTTT. It codes for CASSLERTGTSPLHF.

The rearrangement joins TRBV7-6 to TRBJ2-1; a weak D match, TRBD2 (5 bases). The CDR3 consists of 14 residues. Trimming removed 1 base from V and 3 bases from J, with 7 bases in between. Germline V gene lookup returns CDR1 SGHVS and CDR2 FNYEAQ. The CDR3 DNA sequence: TGTGCCAGCAGCTTAGGCCGGGGCTACAATGAGCAGTTCTTC. Translated: CASSLGRGYNEQFF.

The chain joins TRBV24-1 to TRBJ2-2, with 7 bases aligning to TRBD1. The junction had 9 bases not matched to a gene; V was cut back by 9 bases and J by 0 bases. Per the germline V gene, CDR1 is KGHDR and CDR2 is SFDVKD. The CDR3 contains 16 residues. The CDR3 region is CATAGGTLANTGELFF. In nucleotides, the CDR3 is TGTGCCACCGCAGGGGGTACCCTCGCGAACACCGGGGAGCTGTTTTTT.

CDR3 nucleotide sequence: TGTGCCAGCAGCCAGCCCGGGTATCTTGGTGGCTACACCTTC. It encodes CASSQPGYLGGYTF. This chain uses TRBV14 with TRBJ1-2, with D unclear. V shed 3 bases and J shed 7 bases, with 15 bases lying between them. The V gene's germline CDR1 is SGHDN and CDR2 FVKESK. There are 14 residues in the CDR3.

The chain links TRBV12-3 or TRBV12-4 to TRBJ1-1, with D unresolved. This CDR3 has 13 residues. V was trimmed by 3 bases and J by 1 base, leaving 6 bases between them. The CDR3 loop is CASSFAGNTEAFF. In nucleotides, the CDR3 is TGTGCCAGCAGTTTCGCCGGGAACACTGAAGCTTTCTTT.

The V and J genes are TRBV6-5 and TRBJ2-7; a possible D gene is TRBD1 (6 bases). The germline V gene encodes CDR1 MNHEY and CDR2 SVGAGI. V dropped 6 bases and J dropped 4 bases, with 13 bases sitting between them. The CDR3 loop spans 13 amino acids. The CDR3: CASSTSTGYEQYF. In nucleotides, the CDR3 is TGTGCCAGCAGCACCTCGACAGGTTACGAGCAGTACTTC.

This clone was seen only once. The rearrangement uses TRBV5-1 and TRBJ2-2; 8 bases agree with TRBD1. The length of the CDR3 is 18 residues. The J segment lost 3 bases and the V segment lost 3 bases, leaving 13 bases of the junction unmatched. Germline V gene sequence: CDR1 SGHRS, CDR2 YFSETQ. CDR3: CASSWLTGGARDTGELFF. The CDR3, as DNA: TGCGCCAGCAGCTGGCTAACAGGGGGAGCGCGGGACACCGGGGAGCTGTTTTTT.

J is TRBJ2-2 and V is TRBV6-5, with TRBD1 matching 8 bases. The germline V gene has CDR1 MNHEY and CDR2 SVGAGI. The CDR3 contains 14 residues. V shed 4 bases, J shed 4 bases, and the junction held 2 bases outside the gene matches. This chain's CDR3 is CASSFRGLTGELFF. The DNA for the CDR3 is TGTGCCAGCAGTTTCAGGGGGCTCACCGGGGAGCTGTTTTTT.

This rearrangement joins TRBV4-3 to TRBJ2-7; 8 positions agree with TRBD1. With V trimmed by 4 bases and J by 1 base, 3 bases remained unmatched. CDR3 length: 14 residues. CDR1 and CDR2 (germline): LGHNA, YSLEER. The CDR3 DNA reads TGCGCCAGCAGCCCTAGGGACAGGTCCTACGAGCAGTACTTC. Amino acid sequence: CASSPRDRSYEQYF.

The rearrangement uses TRBV5-6 and TRBJ1-2; D possibly corresponds to TRBD1 (5 bases). Germline CDR1 is SGHDT and CDR2 is YYEEEE. Trimming took off 1 base at V and 6 bases at J, with 10 bases between the two ends. The CDR3 consists of 13 residues. The CDR3 nucleotides are TGTGCCAGCAGCTTGAGGACAAAGAATGGCTACACCTTC. The encoded protein is CASSLRTKNGYTF.

The chain combines TRBV2 with TRBJ1-4; D is undetermined. The ends were cut back, 3 bases at V and 8 bases at J, with 16 bases in the middle. The CDR3 runs 15 residues. The V gene's germline CDR1 is SNHLY and CDR2 FYNNEI. The CDR3 region has the DNA TGTGCCAGCAGTGAGAGTTGGGCACCGGCCGAAAAACTGTTTTTT. Its protein is CASSESWAPAEKLFF.